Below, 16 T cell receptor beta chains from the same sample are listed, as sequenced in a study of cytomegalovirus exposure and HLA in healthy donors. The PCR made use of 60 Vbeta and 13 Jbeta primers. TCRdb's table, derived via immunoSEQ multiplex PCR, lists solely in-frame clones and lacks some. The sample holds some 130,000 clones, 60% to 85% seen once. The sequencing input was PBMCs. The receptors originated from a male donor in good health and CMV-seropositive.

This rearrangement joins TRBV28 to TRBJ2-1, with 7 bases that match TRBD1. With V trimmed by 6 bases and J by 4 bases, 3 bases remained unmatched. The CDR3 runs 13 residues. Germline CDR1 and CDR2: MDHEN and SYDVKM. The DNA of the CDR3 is TGTGCCAGCAGCTCGGGACAGTACAATGAGCAGTTCTTC. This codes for CASSSGQYNEQFF.

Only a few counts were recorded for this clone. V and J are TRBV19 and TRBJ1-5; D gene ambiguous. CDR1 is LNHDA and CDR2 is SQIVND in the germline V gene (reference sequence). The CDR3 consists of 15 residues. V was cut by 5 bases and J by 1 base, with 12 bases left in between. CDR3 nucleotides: TGTGCCAGTAGTGCTGTGGCCGGGAGCAATCAGCCCCAGCATTTT. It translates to CASSAVAGSNQPQHF.

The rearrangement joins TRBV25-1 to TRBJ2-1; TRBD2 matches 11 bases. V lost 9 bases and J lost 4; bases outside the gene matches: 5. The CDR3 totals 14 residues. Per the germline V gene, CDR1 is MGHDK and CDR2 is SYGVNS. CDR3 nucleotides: TGTGCCAGTGGTGGGACTAGCGGATACAATGAGCAGTTCTTC. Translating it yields CASGGTSGYNEQFF.

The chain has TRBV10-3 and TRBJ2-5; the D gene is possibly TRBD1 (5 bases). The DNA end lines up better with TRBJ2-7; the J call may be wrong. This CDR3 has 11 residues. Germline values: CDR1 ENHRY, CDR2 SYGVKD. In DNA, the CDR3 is TGTGCCACCAGACAGACCTACGAGCAGTACTTC. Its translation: CATRQTYEQYF.

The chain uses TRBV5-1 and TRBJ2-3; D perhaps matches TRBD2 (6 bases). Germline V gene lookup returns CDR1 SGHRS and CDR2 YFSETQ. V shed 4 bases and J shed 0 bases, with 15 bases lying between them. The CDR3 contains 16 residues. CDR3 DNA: TGCGCCAGCAGCCGCGGAGGGCTAGCGAGCACAGATACGCAGTATTTT. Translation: CASSRGGLASTDTQYF.

CDR3 residues: CASSLSNRGHGYTF. The CDR3 region has the DNA TGTGCCAGCAGTTTATCCAACAGGGGGCATGGCTACACCTTC. The chain carries TRBV27 and TRBJ1-2, with TRBD1 matching over 9 bases. With V trimmed by 0 bases and J by 6 bases, 2 bases remained unmatched. Germline assignment: CDR1 MNHEY and CDR2 SMNVEV (reference sequence). This CDR3 is built from 14 residues.

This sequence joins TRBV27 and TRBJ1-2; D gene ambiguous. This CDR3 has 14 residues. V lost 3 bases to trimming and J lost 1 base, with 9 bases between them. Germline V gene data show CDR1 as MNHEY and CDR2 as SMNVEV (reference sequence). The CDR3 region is CASSFKPDNYGYTF. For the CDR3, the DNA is TGTGCCAGCAGTTTTAAACCAGATAACTATGGCTACACCTTC.

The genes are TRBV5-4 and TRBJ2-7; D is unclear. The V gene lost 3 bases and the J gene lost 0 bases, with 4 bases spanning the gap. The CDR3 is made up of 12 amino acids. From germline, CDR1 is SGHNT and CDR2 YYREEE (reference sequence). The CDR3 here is CASSSISYEQYF. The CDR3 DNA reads TGTGCCAGCAGCTCCATCTCCTACGAGCAGTACTTC. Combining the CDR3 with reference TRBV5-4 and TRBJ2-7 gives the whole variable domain ETGVTQSPTHLIKTRGQQVTLRCSSQSGHNTVSWYQQALGQGPQFIFQYYREEENGRGNFPPRFSGLQFPNYSSELNVNALELDDSALYLCASSSISYEQYFGPGTRLTVT.

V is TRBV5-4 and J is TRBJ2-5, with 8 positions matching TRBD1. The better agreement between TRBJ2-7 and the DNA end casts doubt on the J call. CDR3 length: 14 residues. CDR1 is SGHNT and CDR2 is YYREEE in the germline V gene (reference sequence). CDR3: CASSLKDRVHEQYF. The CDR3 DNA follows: TGTGCCAGCAGCCTGAAGGACAGGGTCCACGAGCAGTACTTC.

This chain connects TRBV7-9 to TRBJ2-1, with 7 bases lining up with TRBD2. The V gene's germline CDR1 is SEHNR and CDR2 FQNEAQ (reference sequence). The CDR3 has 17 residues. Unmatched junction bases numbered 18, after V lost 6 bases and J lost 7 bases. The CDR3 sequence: CASRSDGEAGDGNEQFF. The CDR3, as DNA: TGTGCCAGCAGATCGGACGGGGAGGCGGGGGACGGGAATGAGCAGTTCTTC.

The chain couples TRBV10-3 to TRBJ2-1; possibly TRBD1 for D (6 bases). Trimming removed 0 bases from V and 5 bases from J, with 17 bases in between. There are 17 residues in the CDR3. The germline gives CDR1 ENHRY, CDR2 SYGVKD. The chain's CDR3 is CAISESELGALNNEQFF. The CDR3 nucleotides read TGTGCCATCAGTGAGTCGGAGTTGGGGGCCCTCAACAATGAGCAGTTCTTC.

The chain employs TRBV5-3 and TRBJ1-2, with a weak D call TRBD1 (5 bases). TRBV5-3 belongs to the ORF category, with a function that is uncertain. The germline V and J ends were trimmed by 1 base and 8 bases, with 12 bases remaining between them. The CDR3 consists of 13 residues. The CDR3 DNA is TGTGCCAGAAGCTTGCGGGGGAGGAGGGGCTACACCTTC. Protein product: CARSLRGRRGYTF.

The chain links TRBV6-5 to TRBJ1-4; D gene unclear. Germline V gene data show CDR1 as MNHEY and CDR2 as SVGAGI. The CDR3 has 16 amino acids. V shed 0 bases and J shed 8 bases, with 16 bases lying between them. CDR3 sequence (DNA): TGTGCCAGCAGTTACTCGCTTGGCGGGCGGGGAGAAAAACTGTTTTTT. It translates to CASSYSLGGRGEKLFF.

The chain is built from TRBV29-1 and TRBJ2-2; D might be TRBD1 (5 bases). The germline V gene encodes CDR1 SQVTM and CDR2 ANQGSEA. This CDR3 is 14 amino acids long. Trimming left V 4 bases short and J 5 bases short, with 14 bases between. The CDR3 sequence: CSVAVRGKTGELFF. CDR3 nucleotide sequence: TGCAGCGTTGCTGTAAGGGGAAAAACCGGGGAGCTGTTTTTT.

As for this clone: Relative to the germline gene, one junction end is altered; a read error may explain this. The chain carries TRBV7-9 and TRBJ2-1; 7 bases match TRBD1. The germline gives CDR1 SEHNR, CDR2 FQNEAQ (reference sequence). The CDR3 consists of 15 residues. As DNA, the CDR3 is TGTTCCAGCACCTTGGGGACAGCTCCTTACAATGAGCAGTTCTTC. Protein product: CSSTLGTAPYNEQFF.

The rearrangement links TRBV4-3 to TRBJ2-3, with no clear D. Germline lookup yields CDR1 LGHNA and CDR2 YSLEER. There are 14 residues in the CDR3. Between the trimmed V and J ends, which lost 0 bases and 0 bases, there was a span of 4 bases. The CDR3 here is CASSQDPSTDTQYF. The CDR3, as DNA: TGCGCCAGCAGCCAAGACCCTAGCACAGATACGCAGTATTTT.